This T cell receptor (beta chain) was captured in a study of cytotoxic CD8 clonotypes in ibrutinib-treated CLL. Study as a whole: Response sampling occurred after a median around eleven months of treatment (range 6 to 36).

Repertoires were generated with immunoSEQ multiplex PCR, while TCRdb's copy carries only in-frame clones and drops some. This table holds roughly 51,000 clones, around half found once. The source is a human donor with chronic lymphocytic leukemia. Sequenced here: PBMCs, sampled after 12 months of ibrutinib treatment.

Written as DNA, the CDR3 is TGTGCCAGCAGCTTGTTCGGGACAGGGGACAATGAGCAGTTCTTC. The encoded protein is CASSLFGTGDNEQFF. The genes are TRBV5-5 and TRBJ2-1, with 10 bases identical to TRBD1. V dropped 1 base and J dropped 5; count of bases not matched to a gene: 3. The CDR3 extends over 15 amino acids. The germline CDR1 and CDR2 sequences are SGHKS and YYEKEE (reference sequence).